A single sample gave rise to the 11 T cell receptor beta chains below, sequenced in a study of T cells in Graves' hyperthyroidism and ophthalmopathy (dated by TCRdb to 2018 to 2020). Preparation of the library involved multiplex PCR. These reads were obtained on an Illumina HiSeq 2000. TCR beta CDR3 regions were amplified from RNA transcripts. A first-round RT-PCR of the TCR CDR3 used the HTBI primer set with the Qiagen OneStep RT-PCR kit. TCRdb reran the public reads through fastp at Q25 and MiXCR, keeping productive beta chains. Each entry is one CDR3 protein sequence, shown with its most common DNA and genes. The sample records approximately 510,000 distinct CDR3 sequences, about 46% of which are singletons. About two fifths of the sample is in the top ten clones. Specimen: peripheral blood or thyroid tissue (not recorded which). The receptors originated from an adult woman with Graves' disease, either hyperthyroidism or ophthalmopathy (not recorded which).

This chain joins TRBV12-3 or TRBV12-4 and TRBJ2-2; 11 bases match TRBD2. J was trimmed by 3 bases and V by 6 bases; bases with no gene match: 15. This CDR3 spans 19 amino acids. The CDR3 is CASSPAGLAGGPYTGELFF. CDR3 DNA sequence: TGTGCCAGCAGCCCAGCAGGGCTAGCGGGAGGCCCCTACACCGGGGAGCTGTTTTTT.

This clonotype was observed at least ten times. The chain links TRBV2 to TRBJ1-1; D gene ambiguous. The germline gives CDR1 SNHLY, CDR2 FYNNEI. The CDR3 has 14 amino acids. Trimming stripped 8 bases from V and 1 base from J, with 14 bases between. Here the CDR3 DNA reads TGTGCCAGCCTCCTAACGGGTGGGAACACTGAAGCTTTCTTT. Residues: CASLLTGGNTEAFF.

Notes on this clonotype: One end of the junction does not line up with germline, which may come from a read error. The chain employs TRBV9 and TRBJ2-7; 8 bases match TRBD1. The CDR3 is made up of 15 amino acids. CDR1 and CDR2 (germline): SGDLS, YYNGEE. CDR3 coding DNA: TGCGCCAGCAGCCAACTACCGGGACAGGACTACGAGCAGTACTTC. Its translation: CASSQLPGQDYEQYF.

This CDR3 reads CSSPPSGSYEQYF. CDR3 nucleotides: TGCAGCAGCCCCCCTTCGGGTTCCTACGAGCAGTACTTC. The chain is built from TRBV29-1 and TRBJ2-7, with D unclear. Germline V gene data show CDR1 as SQVTM and CDR2 as ANQGSEA. The CDR3 consists of 13 residues. V was clipped by 8 bases and J by 1 base, with 15 bases between them.

At least ten counts were recorded for this clonotype. V is TRBV7-3 and J is TRBJ1-6; TRBD1 might be the D (5 bases). Germline V gene data show CDR1 as SGHTA and CDR2 as FQGTGA. V gave up 2 bases and J gave up 8 bases, with 13 bases separating them. The CDR3 has 15 amino acids. CDR3 sequence (DNA): TGTGCCAGCAGCTTAGTCGGGGGGTCGGATTCACCCCTCCACTTT. This translates into CASSLVGGSDSPLHF.

This clonotype showed up just a few times. A read error is likely, as this CDR3 ends without the conserved phenylalanine or tryptophan. Because the CDR3's place on the DNA is in doubt, the DNA is left out and the CDR3 is given as listed by TCRdb. The gene calls are TRBV11-2 and TRBJ2-6. The CDR3 totals 8 residues, both ends included. Germline V gives CDR1 SGHAT, CDR2 FQNNGV. The CDR3: CASRSGTS.

This clonotype was recorded a few times. The V gene is TRBV6-1, the J gene TRBJ2-5; a possible D gene is TRBD2 (6 bases). Germline V gene lookup returns CDR1 MNHNS and CDR2 SASEGT. The CDR3 covers 16 residues. Trimming pared 6 bases from V and 1 base from J, leaving 18 bases between. CDR3 loop: CASSPGLAPPQETQYF. Here the CDR3 DNA reads TGTGCCAGCAGCCCGGGCCTAGCGCCCCCCCAAGAGACCCAGTACTTC.

The V call is TRBV7-2, the J call TRBJ2-5; 9 bases match TRBD2. The germline V gene has CDR1 SGHTA and CDR2 FQGNSA. The CDR3 length is 13 residues. After removal of 1 base from V and 9 bases from J, the junction contained 3 bases not matched to a gene. CDR3 in amino acids: CASSLEGGRAQYF. CDR3 nucleotides: TGTGCCAGCAGCTTAGAAGGCGGGAGGGCCCAGTACTTC. Filled out from reference TRBV7-2 and TRBJ2-5, the complete variable domain reads GAGVSQSPSNKVTEKGKDVELRCDPISGHTALYWYRQSLGQGLEFLIYFQGNSAPDKSGLPSDRFSAERTGGSVSTLTIQRTQQEDSAVYLCASSLEGGRAQYFGPGTRLLVL.

Ten or more counts support this clonotype. This chain joins TRBV20-1 and TRBJ1-1; D is unclear. The CDR3 loop spans 13 amino acids. The germline V and J ends were trimmed by 2 bases and 3 bases, with 10 bases remaining between them. CDR1 DFQATT and CDR2 SNEGSKA come from the germline V gene (reference sequence). CDR3 amino acids: CSARRSRDTEAFF. DNA for the CDR3: TGCAGTGCTAGAAGGTCGAGGGACACTGAAGCTTTCTTT.

This clonotype was counted at least ten times. This chain connects TRBV7-2 to TRBJ2-2; D remains ambiguous. V lost 5 bases and J lost 8, with 9 bases in between. Germline-derived CDR1 and CDR2 are SGHTA and FQGNSA. The CDR3 has 12 amino acids. CDR3 coding DNA: TGTGCCAGCAGCGCAAATAGTGGGGAGCTGTTTTTT. Amino acids: CASSANSGELFF.

The rearrangement links TRBV10-2 to TRBJ2-7; a weak D match, TRBD1 (7 bases). Germline loops: CDR1 WSHSY, CDR2 SAAADI. The CDR3 spans 13 residues. The V end was cut by 6 bases, the J end by 6 bases, with 15 bases between. The CDR3 sequence: CASRLDREVEQYF. In DNA form, the CDR3 reads TGCGCCAGCAGGCTTGACAGGGAGGTCGAGCAGTACTTC.